A single sample is the source of the 7 T cell receptor beta chains below, sequenced in a study of human T cells and chemical hapten exposure. One entry per CDR3 protein results from TCRdb running MiXCR on the RACE reads. The sample lists around 250,000 distinct CDR3 sequences; approximately 8.6% were seen once. As for time point: pre-sensitization, week 0. Treatment here: therapeutic diphenylcyclopropenone sensitization with weekly scalp DPC. The starting material was whole blood, obtained in connection with sensitization to the hapten diphenylcyclopropenone (DPC). Every receptor here comes from a woman aged 40-49 years with alopecia areata. Some clones in this sample may be carry-over from other donors' samples.

The CDR3 spells CASSKGRAGNNQPQHF. CDR3 DNA: TGTGCCAGCAGCAAAGGTCGGGCAGGAAACAATCAGCCCCAGCATTTT. The rearrangement links TRBV21-1 to TRBJ1-5. TRBV21-1 is marked as a pseudogene. This CDR3 is built from 16 residues.

This chain connects TRBV2 to TRBJ2-1; 8 nucleotides agree with TRBD1. J gave up 4 bases and V 7 bases, and 6 bases lay outside the gene matches. The CDR3 contains 14 residues. Germline V lookup: CDR1 SNHLY, CDR2 FYNNEI. The CDR3 is CASIGQGRYNEQFF. The CDR3, as DNA: TGTGCCAGCATCGGACAGGGACGTTACAATGAGCAGTTCTTC.

This chain joins TRBV4-1 and TRBJ2-1; 8 bases align to TRBD2. The trim removed 1 base at V and 4 bases at J, leaving 0 bases unmatched. The germline gives CDR1 MGHRA, CDR2 YSYEKL. The CDR3 runs 14 residues. CDR3 sequence reads: CASSQASGYNEQFF. The CDR3 nucleotides read TGCGCCAGCAGCCAAGCTAGCGGGTACAATGAGCAGTTCTTC.

This sequence joins TRBV6-2 or TRBV6-3 and TRBJ2-3; TRBD1 is a possible D gene (6 bases). The CDR3 spans 14 residues. The V end was cut by 8 bases, the J end by 4 bases, with 16 bases between. Per the germline V gene, CDR1 is MNHEY and CDR2 is SVGEGT. CDR3 sequence reads: CASRLQGPSDTQYF. CDR3 DNA sequence: TGTGCCAGCCGGTTACAGGGCCCTTCAGATACGCAGTATTTT.

The chain recombines TRBV11-1 with TRBJ2-3; D unclear. The germline V and J ends were trimmed by 7 bases and 2 bases, with 16 bases remaining between them. This CDR3 spans 15 amino acids. CDR1 and CDR2 from the germline V gene are SGHAT and FQDESV (reference sequence). CDR3: CASTVEVEATDTQYF. CDR3 DNA sequence: TGTGCCAGCACCGTAGAAGTTGAGGCCACAGATACGCAGTATTTT.

About this clonotype itself: The junction differs from germline at one of its ends, possibly a read error. The chain combines TRBV29-1 with TRBJ1-1; 8 positions match TRBD1. CDR1 and CDR2 from the germline V gene are SQVTM and ANQGSEA. The CDR3 totals 15 residues. The CDR3 spells CSVAFGTGVNTEAFF. In nucleotides, the CDR3 is TGCAGCGTAGCCTTCGGGACAGGAGTAAACACCGAAGCTTTCTTT. The entire variable domain, with the rest obtained from reference TRBV29-1 and TRBJ1-1, is as follows: SAVISQKPSRDICQRGTSLTIQCQVDSQVTMMFWYRQQPGQSLTLIATANQGSEATYESGFVIDKFPISRPNLTFSTLTVSNMSPEDSSIYLCSVAFGTGVNTEAFFGQGTRLTVV.

This chain connects TRBV4-3 to TRBJ2-3, with D perhaps TRBD1 (6 bases). The V gene's germline CDR1 is LGHNA and CDR2 YSLEER. V was shortened by 0 bases and J by 4 bases, with 11 bases between the two germline ends. This CDR3 has 15 residues. CDR3 residues: CASSQDTRGPDTQYF. In nucleotides, the CDR3 is TGCGCCAGCAGCCAAGATACCAGGGGACCAGATACGCAGTATTTT.